Listed here are 27 T cell receptor beta chains from one sample, sequenced in a study of vaccination and CD4 T cells after COVID-19. The assay that was used to sequence DNA from cultured CD4+ T cells was the Oncomine TCR Beta short-read assay. TCRdb re-called the PCR reads through MiXCR, storing one row per CDR3 protein. This sample yields 7,000 to 9,500 distinct CDR3 sequences, of which roughly 32% are seen a single time; 29% belongs to the top ten. Treatment defined: 10-day PBMC culture with coronavirus spike peptide pools or control peptides (ViraFEST assay). CD4+ T cells of the unexposed donor were collected before the COVID-19 pandemic (2011-2018). Their antigen targets remain unknown. Source material: CD4+ T cells from blood, cultured in vitro. The receptors were sampled from a human donor in good health.

In regard to this clonotype: The junction differs from germline at one of its ends, possibly a read error. The rearrangement uses TRBV7-7 and TRBJ1-5; D is unresolved. This CDR3 is 13 amino acids long. Germline lookup yields CDR1 SSHAT and CDR2 FNYEAQ (reference sequence). CDR3 residues: CASSLGPDQPQHF. Here the CDR3 DNA reads TGTGCTAGCAGCTTAGGGCCGGATCAGCCCCAGCATTTT.

This clonotype has a handful of counts. The rearrangement links TRBV2 to TRBJ1-5; 7 bases align to TRBD1. CDR1 and CDR2 (germline): SNHLY, FYNNEI. There are 15 residues in the CDR3. After removal of 7 bases from V and 5 bases from J, the junction contained 11 bases not matched to a gene. The CDR3 DNA follows: TGTGCCAGCACCACCCAGGACAGGATTTATCAGCCCCAGCATTTT. As protein: CASTTQDRIYQPQHF.

This clonotype was seen a few times. The chain is built from TRBV10-1 and TRBJ2-3; 8 nucleotides match TRBD2. J was trimmed by 0 bases and V by 5 bases; bases with no gene match: 4. The CDR3 covers 15 residues. Looked up from germline, CDR1 is WNHNN and CDR2 is SYGVQD (reference sequence). The CDR3 coding sequence is TGCGCCAGCAGTCCACAGCGGGGGAGCACAGATACGCAGTATTTT. It is translated as CASSPQRGSTDTQYF.

This clonotype was picked up a small number of times. The chain is built from TRBV6-1 and TRBJ1-5; no clear D gene. This CDR3 spans 13 amino acids. The germline V gene has CDR1 MNHNS and CDR2 SASEGT. The CDR3, as DNA: TGTGCAACCGATCCCTATAGCAATCAGCCCCAGCATTTT. Translating gives CATDPYSNQPQHF.

The rearrangement uses TRBV19 and TRBJ1-1; D may be TRBD1 (5 bases). The CDR3 has 11 residues. In germline, CDR1 is LNHDA, CDR2 SQIVND (reference sequence). Between the trimmed V and J ends, which lost 9 bases and 11 bases, there was a span of 16 bases. CDR3 residues: CASRKQGTAFF. The CDR3, as DNA: TGTGCCAGCCGTAAGCAGGGTACTGCTTTCTTT.

This clonotype was detected a few times. This rearrangement joins TRBV7-9 to TRBJ1-2; D may be TRBD1 (5 bases). The CDR3 runs to 13 residues. Per germline, CDR1 SEHNR and CDR2 FQNEAQ (reference sequence). V gave up 0 bases and J gave up 4 bases, with 6 bases separating them. The CDR3 DNA follows: TGTGCCAGCAGCTTAGCCCAGGGCTATGGCTACACCTTC. Protein product: CASSLAQGYGYTF.

This clonotype has a handful of counts. The V call is TRBV20-1, the J call TRBJ1-5; D gene ambiguous. Germline V gene lookup returns CDR1 DFQATT and CDR2 SNEGSKA (reference sequence). Trimming left V 1 base short and J 7 bases short, with 8 bases between. This CDR3 contains 12 residues. CDR3 coding DNA: TGCAGTGCTAGAGGGGAGTGGCAGCCCCAGCATTTT. Its translation is CSARGEWQPQHF.

The chain has TRBV10-3 and TRBJ1-6; D not certain. With 0 bases removed from V and 0 bases from J, the gap between germline ends came to 9 bases. The CDR3 loop spans 17 amino acids. Per germline, CDR1 ENHRY and CDR2 SYGVKD. The CDR3 region has the DNA TGTGCCATCAGTGAGTCGACCTTGAGCTCCTATAATTCACCCCTCCACTTT. It translates to CAISESTLSSYNSPLHF.

The chain has TRBV5-1 and TRBJ1-2; D is unresolved. The CDR3 is 13 amino acids. CDR1 and CDR2 (germline): SGHRS, YFSETQ. Trimming removed 4 bases from V and 6 bases from J, with 13 bases in between. CDR3 DNA: TGCGCCAGCAGCGAAGTGAAAAATGATGGCTACACCTTC. The encoded protein is CASSEVKNDGYTF.

This clonotype came up a few times. The chain employs TRBV18 and TRBJ2-3; D is possibly TRBD2 (6 bases). Trimming removed 3 bases from V and 1 base from J, with 14 bases in between. The germline V gene encodes CDR1 KGHSH and CDR2 LQKENI. There are 16 residues in the CDR3. CDR3 amino acids: CASSPLRTGGTDTQYF. For the CDR3, the DNA is TGTGCCAGCTCACCCCTCAGGACGGGGGGCACAGATACGCAGTATTTT.

The chain combines TRBV7-9 with TRBJ2-1; no definite D call. Trimming removed 11 bases from V and 5 bases from J, with 10 bases in between. Germline V gene lookup returns CDR1 SEHNR and CDR2 FQNEAQ (reference sequence). The CDR3 sequence is 11 residues long. CDR3: CAGRRNNEQFF. The CDR3 coding sequence is TGTGCCGGTCGACGAAACAATGAGCAGTTCTTC.

The rearrangement links TRBV27 to TRBJ1-6, with D perhaps TRBD1 (6 bases). Germline CDR1 is MNHEY and CDR2 is SMNVEV (reference sequence). The CDR3 runs 15 residues. Trimming removed 2 bases from V and 6 bases from J, with 11 bases in between. The CDR3 region has the DNA TGTGCCAGCAGTTTAGGGGGACAAACTAATTCACCCCTCCACTTT. Translating gives CASSLGGQTNSPLHF.

The chain carries TRBV11-2 and TRBJ1-6; 7 nucleotides agree with TRBD1. The germline CDR1 and CDR2 sequences are SGHAT and FQNNGV. V was pared by 0 bases and J by 5 bases, with 1 base of the junction left unmatched. The CDR3 length is 15 residues. CDR3 nucleotide sequence: TGTGCCAGCAGCTTAGAACAGGGGAATAATTCACCCCTCCACTTT. Translation: CASSLEQGNNSPLHF.

The gene calls are TRBV12-3 or TRBV12-4 and TRBJ2-1, with TRBD1 identical over 8 bases. The CDR3 is made up of 15 amino acids. V trimming: 6 bases; J trimming: 7 bases; junction bases outside the gene matches: 11. The CDR3 DNA sequence: TGTGCCAGCAGCTTTCTACTCAGGGACAGGAATGAGCAGTTCTTC. Its translation is CASSFLLRDRNEQFF.

The gene calls are TRBV7-9 and TRBJ1-2, with TRBD1 as a possible D gene (6 bases). CDR3 size: 13 residues. Trimming pared 2 bases from V and 7 bases from J, leaving 11 bases between. Germline V lookup: CDR1 SEHNR, CDR2 FQNEAQ (reference sequence). CDR3 nucleotides: TGTGCCAGCAGCTTAAAGGGGGGCGCTGGCTACACCTTC. Its translation is CASSLKGGAGYTF.

The rearrangement links TRBV12-3 or TRBV12-4 to TRBJ1-2, with 7 positions matching TRBD1. The CDR3 totals 15 residues. Trimming cost V 5 bases and J 3 bases; bases outside gene matches: 9. CDR3 loop: CASSALGGGYYGYTF. The CDR3 DNA reads TGTGCCAGCAGTGCCCTAGGGGGCGGTTACTATGGCTACACCTTC.

The rearrangement uses TRBV12-3 or TRBV12-4 and TRBJ1-6; D not resolved. The CDR3 runs 14 residues. V lost 5 bases and J lost 7, with 12 bases in between. The CDR3 coding sequence is TGTGCCAGCAGTCACGGGCCGGGGAATTCACCCCTCCACTTT. Amino acids: CASSHGPGNSPLHF.

This clonotype was seen a few times. The J gene is TRBJ1-5, the V gene TRBV15; the match to TRBD1 covers 8 bases. The CDR3 sequence is 18 residues long. The ends lost 8 bases at V and 2 bases at J; junction bases unmatched: 17. Germline V gene data show CDR1 as LNHNV and CDR2 as YYDKDF (reference sequence). The CDR3 DNA follows: TGTGCCACCCTCCGAGGACAGGGTGATGGTAACGGCAATCAGCCCCAGCATTTT. Translating it yields CATLRGQGDGNGNQPQHF.

This clonotype was seen a handful of times. The chain employs TRBV29-1 and TRBJ2-7; perhaps TRBD2 as D (5 bases). Deletions cut 5 bases from V and 7 bases from J, with 24 bases between. The CDR3 consists of 15 residues. The germline gives CDR1 SQVTM, CDR2 ANQGSEA. CDR3 bases: TGCAGCGTTAACAGTGAAGGGTCATTGGGAGAGGAGCAGTACTTC. Its protein is CSVNSEGSLGEEQYF.

This clonotype was recorded a few times. The V gene is TRBV19, the J gene TRBJ1-1; D call uncertain. Trimming removed 1 base from V and 1 base from J, with 10 bases in between. The CDR3 length is 15 residues. Germline CDR1 and CDR2: LNHDA and SQIVND (reference sequence). This CDR3 reads CASSIATNPNTEAFF. CDR3 sequence (DNA): TGTGCCAGTAGTATAGCAACCAACCCGAACACTGAAGCTTTCTTT.

Only a few counts were recorded for this clonotype. The chain couples TRBV7-9 to TRBJ2-3, with 7 bases that match TRBD2. CDR3 length equals 15 residues. Germline-derived CDR1 and CDR2 are SEHNR and FQNEAQ (reference sequence). With 2 bases clipped from V and 2 bases from J, the junction kept 4 bases outside the gene matches. This CDR3 is CASSLLAVLTDTQYF. CDR3 bases: TGTGCCAGCAGCTTACTAGCGGTACTCACAGATACGCAGTATTTT. The entire variable domain, with the rest obtained from reference TRBV7-9 and TRBJ2-3, is as follows: DTGVSQNPRHKITKRGQNVTFRCDPISEHNRLYWYRQTLGQGPEFLTYFQNEAQLEKSRLLSDRFSAERPKGSFSTLEIQRTEQGDSAMYLCASSLLAVLTDTQYFGPGTRLTVL.

J is TRBJ2-5 and V is TRBV24-1; tentative D call: TRBD2 (6 bases). This CDR3 region has 15 residues. The germline V gene has CDR1 KGHDR and CDR2 SFDVKD. With 6 bases removed from V and 5 bases from J, the gap between germline ends came to 18 bases. CDR3: CATSQSRGSRETQYF. The CDR3 DNA sequence: TGTGCCACCAGTCAGTCACGGGGGTCGCGGGAGACCCAGTACTTC.

This clonotype was counted a few times. This chain links TRBV20-1 with TRBJ1-5, with D perhaps TRBD1 (6 bases). Germline CDR1 reads DFQATT; CDR2 reads SNEGSKA (reference sequence). V was pared by 3 bases and J by 6 bases, with 18 bases between. The CDR3 sequence is 15 residues long. CDR3 sequence (DNA): TGCAGTGCTAGGTCGAACAGGGTGGGTGGTCAGCCCCAGCATTTT. Its protein product is CSARSNRVGGQPQHF.

The V call is TRBV2, the J call TRBJ1-6; weak D call: TRBD1 (6 bases). The CDR3 runs 15 residues. Trimming took 5 bases from V and 9 from J, leaving 17 bases between them. Per germline, CDR1 SNHLY and CDR2 FYNNEI. In nucleotides, the CDR3 is TGTGCCAGCAGTCTGGGGGACATCGAGGGTTCACCCCTCCACTTT. As protein: CASSLGDIEGSPLHF.

The chain couples TRBV20-1 to TRBJ1-5, with D perhaps TRBD1 (6 bases). The V and J ends lost 2 bases and 5 bases respectively, with 16 bases between them. This CDR3 spans 15 amino acids. CDR1 and CDR2 from the germline V gene are DFQATT and SNEGSKA (reference sequence). The CDR3 DNA reads TGCAGTGCTAGAAAACAGGGCAGCTGGGATCAGCCCCAGCATTTT. This codes for CSARKQGSWDQPQHF.

The chain recombines TRBV5-1 with TRBJ2-7; D could derive from TRBD1 or TRBD2 (5 bases each). Trimming took 5 bases from V and 2 from J, leaving 11 bases between them. The CDR3 spans 13 residues. Germline V CDR1 and CDR2: SGHRS, YFSETQ. CDR3 bases: TGCGCCAGCAGTCCGGGGACCCCCTACGAGCAGTACTTC. This codes for CASSPGTPYEQYF.

This clonotype is a singleton in its sample. V is TRBV11-3 and J is TRBJ2-3; 13 nucleotides line up with TRBD2. The J segment lost 0 bases and the V segment lost 5 bases, leaving 11 bases of the junction unmatched. This CDR3 spans 19 amino acids. Germline values: CDR1 SGHNT, CDR2 YENEEA. Written as DNA, the CDR3 is TGTGCCAGCAGCCGAACAGGGACTAGCGGGGCTACTAGCACAGATACGCAGTATTTT. It is translated as CASSRTGTSGATSTDTQYF.